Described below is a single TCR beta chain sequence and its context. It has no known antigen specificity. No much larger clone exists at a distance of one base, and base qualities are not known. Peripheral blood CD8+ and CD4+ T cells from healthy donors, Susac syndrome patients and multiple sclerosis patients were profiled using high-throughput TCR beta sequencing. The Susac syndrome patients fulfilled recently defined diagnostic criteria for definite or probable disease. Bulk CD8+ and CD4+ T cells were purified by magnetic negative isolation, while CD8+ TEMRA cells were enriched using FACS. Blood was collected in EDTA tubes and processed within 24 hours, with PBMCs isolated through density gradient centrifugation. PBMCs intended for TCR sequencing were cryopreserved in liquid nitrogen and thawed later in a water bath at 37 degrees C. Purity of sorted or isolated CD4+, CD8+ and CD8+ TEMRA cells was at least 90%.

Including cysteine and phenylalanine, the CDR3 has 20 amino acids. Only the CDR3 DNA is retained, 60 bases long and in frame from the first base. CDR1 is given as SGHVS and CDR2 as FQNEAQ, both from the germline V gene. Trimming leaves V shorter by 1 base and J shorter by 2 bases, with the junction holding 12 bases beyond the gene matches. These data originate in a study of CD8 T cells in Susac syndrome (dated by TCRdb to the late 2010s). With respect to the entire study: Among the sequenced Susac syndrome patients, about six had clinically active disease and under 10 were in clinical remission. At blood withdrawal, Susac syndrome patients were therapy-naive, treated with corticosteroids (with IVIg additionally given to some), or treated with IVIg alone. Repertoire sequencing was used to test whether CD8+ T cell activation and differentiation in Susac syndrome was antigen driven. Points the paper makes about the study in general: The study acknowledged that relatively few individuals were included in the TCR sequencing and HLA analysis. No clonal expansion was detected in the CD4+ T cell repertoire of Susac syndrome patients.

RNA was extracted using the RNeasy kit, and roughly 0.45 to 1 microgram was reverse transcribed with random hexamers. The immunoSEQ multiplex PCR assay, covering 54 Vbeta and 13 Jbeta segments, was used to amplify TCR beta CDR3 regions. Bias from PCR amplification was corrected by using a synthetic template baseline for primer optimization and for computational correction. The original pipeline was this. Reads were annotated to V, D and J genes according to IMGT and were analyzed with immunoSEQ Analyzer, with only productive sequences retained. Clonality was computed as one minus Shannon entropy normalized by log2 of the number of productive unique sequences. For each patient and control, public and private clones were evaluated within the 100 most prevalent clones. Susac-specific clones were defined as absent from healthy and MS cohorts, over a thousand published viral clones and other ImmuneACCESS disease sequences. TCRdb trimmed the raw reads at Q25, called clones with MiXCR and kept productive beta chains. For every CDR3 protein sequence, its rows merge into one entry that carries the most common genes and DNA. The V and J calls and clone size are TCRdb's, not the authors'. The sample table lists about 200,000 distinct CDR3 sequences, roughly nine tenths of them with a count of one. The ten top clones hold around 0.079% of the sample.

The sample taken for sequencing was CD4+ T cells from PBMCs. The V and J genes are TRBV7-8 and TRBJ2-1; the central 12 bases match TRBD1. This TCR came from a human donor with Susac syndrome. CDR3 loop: CASSLVRHRDRGRTYNEQFF. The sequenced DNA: TGTGCCAGCAGCTTAGTGAGACACCGGGACAGGGGGCGCACCTACAATGAGCAGTTCTTC.